The rows below give T cell receptor beta chains drawn from one sample of a study of identical twins. MiXCR, applied by TCRdb to the 5' RACE reads, yields one record per CDR3 protein. The repertoire holds approximately 1.8 million distinct CDR3 sequences, with under 35% as singletons. Input material: cord blood. The receptors come from a newborn girl in good health. Each CDR3 is given with its conserved first and last residue. A D gene is named only where the DNA matches it firmly. Clone size appears in some rows only: once, few, many, or a class for an expanded clone.

TRBJ1-4 | - | - | TRBV12-3/TRBV12-4 | TGTGCCAGCAGACCCTATGCAACTAATGAAAAACTGTTTTTT | CASRPYATNEKLFF
TRBJ2-3 | - | - | TRBV10-2 | TGCGCCAGCAGACCTAGCTGGAAAGGCACAGATACGCAGTATTTT | CASRPSWKGTDTQYF
TRBJ1-5 | - | few | TRBV20-1 | TGCAGTGCTCTCTGGGGGGGGCCCAGTCAGCCCCAGCATTTT | CSALWGGPSQPQHF
TRBJ2-7 | - | few | TRBV10-3 | TGTGCCATCAGCGTTGACAGCTCCAGCTCCTACGAGCAGTACTTC | CAISVDSSSSYEQYF
TRBJ2-2 | - | - | TRBV5-5 | TGTGCCAGCAGCTTCGGGGTCCTTCACACCGGGGAGCTGTTTTTT | CASSFGVLHTGELFF
TRBJ2-7 | TRBD2 | - | TRBV7-2 | TGTGCCAGCAGCTTATCAGCGGGAGCGCGTTACGAGCAGTACTTC | CASSLSAGARYEQYF
TRBJ2-5 | TRBD2 | few | TRBV5-1 | TGCGCCAGCAGCGTTGGACTAGCGGGGGGAAAAAAAGAGACCCAGTACTTC | CASSVGLAGGKKETQYF
TRBJ2-7 | TRBD2 | - | TRBV20-1 | TGCAGTGCCCACGGGACTAGCGGGAGCTCCTACAATGAGCAGTACTTC | CSAHGTSGSSYNEQYF
TRBJ2-7 | TRBD2 | - | TRBV6-5 | TGTGCCAGCAGACCACATGGACTAGCCCGCTCCTACGAGCAGTACTTC | CASRPHGLARSYEQYF
TRBJ1-6 | - | few | TRBV6-5 | TGTGCCAGCAGCCCCTTACGGGTTTGGGTTCACTCACCCCTCCACTTT | CASSPLRVWVHSPLHF
TRBJ2-7 | - | - | TRBV6-5 | TGTGCCAGCAGTTACCTTTCCTATGGGCAGGGCCTCCACGAGCAGTACTTC | CASSYLSYGQGLHEQYF
TRBJ1-1 | - | few | TRBV5-1 | TGCGCCAGCAGCTTGGCACTGACCCCTAACACTGAAGCTTTCTTT | CASSLALTPNTEAFF
TRBJ2-7 | - | once | TRBV20-1 | TGCAGTGCTAGTCAGAACAGACCCTACGAGCAGTACTTC | CSASQNRPYEQYF
TRBJ2-7 | TRBD2 | few | TRBV6-5 | TGTGCCAGCAGTTACACGGCGACTAGCGGGGGTTCCTACGAGCAGTACTTC | CASSYTATSGGSYEQYF
TRBJ2-3 | - | - | TRBV10-3 | TGTGCCATCAGTGAGCCGCAGTGGAGGGGCACAGATACGCAGTATTTT | CAISEPQWRGTDTQYF
TRBJ1-5 | TRBD1 | - | TRBV4-1 | TGCGCCAGCAGCCAAAGGGCATACGAGGACAGGCGCTATCAGCCCCAGCATTTT | CASSQRAYEDRRYQPQHF
TRBJ1-2 | - | - | TRBV30 | TGTGCCTGGAGTGGGGACACTAACTATGGCTACACCTTC | CAWSGDTNYGYTF
TRBJ2-1 | TRBD2 | - | TRBV12-3/TRBV12-4 | TGTACCAGCACCCTCTCTAGCGGGAGGTGGTCCTACAATGAGCAGTTCTTC | CTSTLSSGRWSYNEQFF
TRBJ2-7 | - | few | TRBV3-1 | TGTGCCAGCAGCCAAGATCTTATCTGGAAGGACGAGCAGTACTTC | CASSQDLIWKDEQYF
TRBJ1-5 | - | - | TRBV12-3/TRBV12-4 | TGTGCCAGCAGTTTCCAGAAAATGAACAATCAGCCCCAGCATTTT | CASSFQKMNNQPQHF
TRBJ1-6 | - | - | TRBV2 | TGTGCCAGCAGATCCGGACGGAACTATAATTCACCCCTCCACTTT | CASRSGRNYNSPLHF
TRBJ1-2 | - | few | TRBV7-9 | TGTGCCAGCAGCTTAGCGGCAGGCCAGCTCTATGGCTACACCTTC | CASSLAAGQLYGYTF
TRBJ1-2 | - | few | TRBV27 | TGTGCCAGCAGTTTCTATCCGACAGTCAGCTATGGCTACACCTTC | CASSFYPTVSYGYTF
TRBJ1-6 | TRBD1 | - | TRBV6-6 | TGTGCCAGCAGTTCCCGGACAGGGGGCAGTTCACCCCTCCACTTT | CASSSRTGGSSPLHF
TRBJ1-6 | TRBD1 | - | TRBV5-1 | TGCGCCAGCAGCTTTGGCCGGACAGGGGATAATTCACCCCTCCACTTT | CASSFGRTGDNSPLHF
TRBJ2-1 | - | many | TRBV29-1 | TGCAGCGTTCAACGGGGCTCCTACAATGAGCAGTTCTTC | CSVQRGSYNEQFF
TRBJ1-5 | TRBD1 | - | TRBV20-1 | TGCAGTGCTGCCACAGGGGAGTATAGCAATCAGCCCCAGCATTTT | CSAATGEYSNQPQHF
TRBJ1-2 | - | few | TRBV29-1 | TGCAGCGTTGCCTCAGTGGAAGGCTACACCTTC | CSVASVEGYTF
TRBJ2-2 | - | - | TRBV12-3/TRBV12-4 | TGTGCCAGCAGTTTCGGGGACTTGCTGTTAGGGGAGCTGTTTTTT | CASSFGDLLLGELFF
TRBJ2-7 | - | - | TRBV5-1 | TGCGCCAGCAGCTTGGAGAGATTCGAGCAGTACTTC | CASSLERFEQYF
TRBJ2-3 | TRBD2 | - | TRBV5-1 | TGCGCCAGCAGCTTAGCGGGGGGACCCTCTCCGTTCACAGATACGCAGTATTTT | CASSLAGGPSPFTDTQYF
TRBJ1-1 | - | few | TRBV7-9 | TGTGCCAGCATCTCACAGAGCTTGAACACTGAAGCTTTCTTT | CASISQSLNTEAFF
TRBJ2-3 | TRBD1 | once | TRBV25-1 | TGTACCAGCGGAAAGACAGGGACAGCAGATACGCAGTATTTT | CTSGKTGTADTQYF